This T cell receptor beta chain was documented in a study of shared clonotypes between healthy human individuals. Some clones are missing from TCRdb's copy, which holds only in-frame ones; the method was immunoSEQ multiplex PCR. The data hold approximately 1.4 million clones, with 95% to 99% observed a single time. Input material: naive CD4+ T cells sorted from blood. Stated subset: CD45RA+ positively selected. This clonotype originated in a man under 40 in good health.

This chain's CDR3 is CASSNERKDTQYF. The CDR3 nucleotides read TGTGCCAGTAGTAACGAAAGAAAGGATACGCAGTATTTT. V usage is TRBV19 and J usage is TRBJ2-3; the D is unclear. The CDR3 totals 13 residues. The germline V gene encodes CDR1 LNHDA and CDR2 SQIVND (reference sequence). V lost 4 bases to trimming and J lost 6 bases, with 11 bases between them.